One T cell receptor (beta chain) is described in this entry. This entry belongs to a study of T cells after yellow fever vaccination. V gave up 0 bases and J gave up 4 bases; unmatched junction bases: 5. CDR1 is DFQATT and CDR2 is SNEGSKA in the germline V gene (reference sequence). This CDR3 has 15 residues. TCRdb analysed the 5' RACE reads with MiXCR anew, one entry per CDR3 protein. The sample includes around 250,000 distinct CDR3 sequences, 5.2% seen only once; the top ten take approximately 3.5%. Here the sequenced sample was CD4+ T cells sorted from PBMCs, taken on the day of the yellow fever booster vaccination. The rearrangement joins TRBV20-1 to TRBJ1-4; 7 bases line up with TRBD1. This receptor was taken from a man aged 18 to 29 who received the YFV17D yellow fever vaccine. In nucleotides, the CDR3 is TGCAGTGCTAGAGACACAGGACAGGTTAATGAAAAACTGTTTTTT. Translating it yields CSARDTGQVNEKLFF.